This TCR beta chain stems from a study of blood T cell repertoires in COVID-19. Looking at the study overall: The cDNA or gDNA used as material had been derived from T cells, B-cell-depleted T cells, or PBMCs.

This clone was seen a few times. The assay was immunoSEQ multiplex PCR, and TCRdb's table has in-frame clones only and misses some. The sample has about 240,000 clones; about 89% are singletons. The trim removed 4 bases at V and 3 bases at J, leaving 10 bases unmatched. Germline V gene lookup returns CDR1 SGHRS and CDR2 YFSETQ. This CDR3 has 16 residues. The sequenced material came from PBMCs or T cells enriched from blood (not recorded which). The clonotype comes from a woman younger than 45 who had recovered from COVID-19. The chain employs TRBV5-1 and TRBJ2-3, with 8 nucleotides matching TRBD1. CDR3 nucleotides: TGCGCCAGCAGCCCGTTGGGGGACAGGTTGACAGATACGCAGTATTTT. This gives the protein CASSPLGDRLTDTQYF. Based on the CDR3 plus reference TRBV5-1 and TRBJ2-3, the full variable domain is KAGVTQTPRYLIKTRGQQVTLSCSPISGHRSVSWYQQTPGQGLQFLFEYFSETQRNKGNFPGRFSGRQFSNSRSEMNVSTLELGDSALYLCASSPLGDRLTDTQYFGPGTRLTVL.